This T cell receptor beta chain was found in a study of T-cell memory formation after mild COVID-19. Overall study: Across donors, TCR clusters were largely donor specific.

Comment on this clonotype: The antigen is not known.

Germline V gene sequence: CDR1 KGHDR, CDR2 SFDVKD. V was clipped by 8 bases and J by 6 bases, with 4 bases between them. The CDR3 contains 9 residues. Study outcomes and limitations: Clones contracting across day 15 to 85 had a balanced CD4/CD8 profile; later expanding clones leaned CD4+. CD4+ contracting clones were mainly CM and EM; CD8+ ones, EMRA. Certain responding clones were present in pre-infection memory, suggesting participation of cross-reactive memory.

TCRdb itself ran the 5' RACE reads through MiXCR, one entry per CDR3 protein. The sample contains about 430,000 distinct CDR3 sequences, around 24% of which appear only once. Sequenced sample: PBMCs or a T cell subset sorted from them (not recorded which). The TCR originated in an adult woman who had mild COVID-19 (a few samples of this study predate the infection). Cell type and time point are not known. The V gene is TRBV24-1, the J gene TRBJ2-7, with unresolved D. This CDR3 reads CATISEQYF. The CDR3 region has the DNA TGTGCCACCATCAGCGAGCAGTACTTC.